The rows below give T cell receptor beta chains drawn from one sample of a study of CD8+CD57+ T cells in acquired aplastic anemia. TCRdb independently ran MiXCR on the reads; one entry per CDR3 protein. Of some 170,000 distinct CDR3 sequences detected, roughly 63% appear once; the ten largest clones hold approximately 46%. Source material: sorted CD4+, CD8+, or CD8+CD57+ T cells (not recorded which) from PBMCs. The receptors were sampled from a human donor with aplastic anemia. The CDR3 runs from the conserved cysteine through the conserved F or W. The D gene is left open where the match is weak. Some rows mark clone size as missing; the rest say once, few, many or name a class of expanded clone.

V	D	length	J	size	CDR3	DNA
TRBV19	.	12	TRBJ2-7	.	CASSPGGREQYF	TGTGCCAGTAGTCCCGGGGGGCGGGAGCAGTACTTC
TRBV4-1	.	15	TRBJ2-7	many	CASSQDLGEVGEQYF	TGCGCCAGCAGCCAAGATCTCGGCGAGGTGGGCGAGCAGTACTTC
TRBV29-1	.	14	TRBJ2-1	.	CSVEEGHRNDEQFF	TGCAGCGTTGAAGAAGGACACAGGAACGATGAGCAGTTCTTC
TRBV7-9	.	13	TRBJ2-5	.	CASSLMRKETQYF	TGTGCCAGCAGCTTAATGAGGAAGGAGACCCAGTACTTC
TRBV20-1	TRBD2	14	TRBJ2-7	.	CSARTSGVSYEQYF	TGCAGTGCTAGGACTAGCGGGGTTTCCTACGAGCAGTACTTC
TRBV6-1	TRBD2	21	TRBJ2-2	.	CASSEIGTSAALFANTGELFF	TGTGCCAGCAGTGAAATCGGGACTAGCGCGGCTCTCTTCGCGAACACCGGGGAGCTGTTTTTT
TRBV29-1	TRBD1	16	TRBJ1-2	.	CSVEDRDRGSFYGYTF	TGCAGCGTTGAAGATCGAGACAGGGGGTCATTTTATGGCTACACCTTC
TRBV7-9	TRBD2	15	TRBJ2-6	.	CASSQRGAGANVLTF	TGTGCCAGCAGCCAGCGGGGGGCCGGGGCCAACGTCCTGACTTTC
TRBV20-1	.	10	TRBJ2-7	few	CSARENEQYF	TGCAGTGCTAGGGAAAACGAGCAGTACTTC
TRBV10-1	TRBD2	18	TRBJ2-1	.	CASSEGLAALISYNEQFF	TGCGCCAGCAGTGAAGGACTAGCGGCCCTAATCTCCTACAATGAGCAGTTCTTC
TRBV5-8	.	15	TRBJ2-2	.	CASSLADANTGELFF	TGTGCCAGCAGCTTGGCAGACGCAAACACCGGGGAGCTGTTTTTT
TRBV19	.	14	TRBJ2-2	.	CASIGRGNTGELFF	TGTGCCAGTATTGGGCGGGGGAACACCGGGGAGCTGTTTTTT
TRBV19	.	13	TRBJ2-5	.	CASNDGGGETQYF	TGTGCCAGTAATGATGGGGGCGGAGAGACCCAGTACTTC
TRBV2	.	15	TRBJ1-5	.	CASSELTASNQPQHF	TGTGCCAGCAGTGAGTTGACAGCTAGCAATCAGCCCCAGCATTTT
TRBV7-9	TRBD1	18	TRBJ2-2	many	CASSLARGQGPNTGELFF	TGTGCCAGCAGCTTAGCGAGGGGACAGGGGCCGAACACCGGGGAGCTGTTTTTT
TRBV19	.	15	TRBJ1-1	.	CASSTLGGQITEAFF	TGTGCCAGTAGTACTCTCGGGGGGCAGATCACTGAAGCTTTCTTT
TRBV11-2	TRBD1	18	TRBJ2-5	many	CASSPTRAYDRGQETQYF	TGTGCCAGCAGCCCAACCAGGGCCTACGACAGGGGGCAGGAGACCCAGTACTTC
TRBV7-9	.	14	TRBJ2-5	.	CASSPTVYQETQYF	TGTGCCAGCAGCCCAACAGTGTACCAAGAGACCCAGTACTTC
TRBV5-6	.	15	TRBJ1-5	.	CASSFRQALNQPQHF	TGTGCCAGCAGCTTTCGACAGGCCCTCAATCAGCCCCAGCATTTT
TRBV20-1	.	11	TRBJ2-1	.	CSASRDSGQFF	TGCAGTGCTAGTAGGGACTCTGGGCAGTTCTTC
TRBV20-1	.	12	TRBJ2-5	.	CSARDSRETQYF	TGCAGTGCTAGAGACTCCAGAGAGACCCAGTACTTC
TRBV20-1	.	14	TRBJ1-1	.	CSASSPVVGTEAFF	TGCAGTGCTAGTTCTCCAGTTGTGGGTACTGAAGCTTTCTTT
TRBV29-1	.	16	TRBJ2-7	.	CSVIRSTGVGSSEQYF	TGCAGCGTTATCCGTTCGACAGGCGTAGGCTCTAGCGAGCAGTACTTC
TRBV7-6	TRBD1	16	TRBJ1-2	.	CASSPGQGHWGYGYTF	TGTGCCAGCAGCCCGGGACAGGGACATTGGGGCTATGGCTACACCTTC
TRBV2	.	15	TRBJ1-1	.	CADYPPADMNTEAFF	TGTGCCGACTACCCCCCGGCAGACATGAACACTGAAGCTTTCTTT
TRBV15	.	16	TRBJ2-3	.	CATSSRDRVPTDTQYF	TGTGCCACCAGCTCTCGGGACCGCGTACCCACAGATACGCAGTATTTT
TRBV6-1	TRBD2	17	TRBJ2-3	.	CASPRRGTSSIWDTQYF	TGTGCCAGCCCTAGACGGGGGACTAGCTCTATCTGGGATACGCAGTATTTT
TRBV5-6	.	14	TRBJ2-2	.	CASSSYGRTRELFF	TGTGCCAGCAGCTCTTATGGGAGAACTCGGGAGTTGTTTTTT
TRBV29-1	.	11	TRBJ2-7	.	CSVEETYEQYF	TGCAGCGTTGAAGAGACTTACGAGCAGTACTTC
TRBV29-1	.	11	TRBJ2-7	few	CSVRFGHEQYF	TGCAGCGTCCGATTTGGCCACGAGCAGTACTTC
TRBV29-1	.	13	TRBJ1-1	once	CSVSETPNTEAFF	TGCAGCGTTAGTGAGACACCTAACACTGAAGCTTTCTTT
TRBV5-1	TRBD1	15	TRBJ2-7	.	CASSATGTGTYEQYF	TGCGCCAGCAGCGCTACCGGGACAGGGACCTACGAGCAGTACTTC
TRBV5-1	.	13	TRBJ1-1	.	CASSLRRGTEAFF	TGCGCCAGCAGCTTGCGACGGGGCACTGAAGCTTTCTTT
TRBV15	.	14	TRBJ2-2	few	CATSTHSYTGELFF	TGTGCCACCAGCACTCACAGCTACACCGGGGAGCTGTTTTTT
TRBV12-3/TRBV12-4	TRBD2	13	TRBJ2-7	few	CASRGGGSYEQYF	TGTGCCAGCAGGGGGGGGGGCTCCTACGAGCAGTACTTC
TRBV2	.	13	TRBJ2-7	once	CATQGGPSYEQYF	TGTGCCACCCAGGGGGGACCGTCCTACGAGCAGTACTTC
TRBV2	.	12	TRBJ1-1	.	CASSELREGAFF	TGTGCCAGCAGTGAGTTGCGGGAAGGAGCTTTCTTT
TRBV20-1	TRBD2	13	TRBJ2-7	.	CSAPLAGGREQYF	TGCAGTGCTCCCTTAGCGGGGGGGCGAGAGCAGTACTTC
TRBV9	.	12	TRBJ2-1	many	CASGSSYNEQFF	TGTGCCAGCGGGAGCTCCTACAATGAGCAGTTCTTC
TRBV20-1	.	11	TRBJ2-5	few	CSARGGETQYF	TGCAGTGCTAGGGGCGGTGAGACCCAGTACTTC
TRBV6-1	.	16	TRBJ2-7	many	CASSEDVVGGAYEQYF	TGTGCCAGCAGTGAAGACGTCGTGGGCGGAGCCTACGAGCAGTACTTC
TRBV20-1	TRBD1	14	TRBJ2-7	.	CSARDRQGTYEQYF	TGCAGTGCTAGAGATCGACAGGGGACCTACGAGCAGTACTTC
TRBV5-6	.	15	TRBJ2-7	many	CASSIGPGRSYEQYF	TGTGCCAGCAGCATCGGGCCAGGGCGCTCCTACGAGCAGTACTTC
TRBV7-2	.	14	TRBJ2-7	.	CASSLASSSYEQYF	TGTGCCAGCAGCTTAGCGTCGAGCTCCTACGAGCAGTACTTC
TRBV7-2	.	16	TRBJ2-3	.	CASSIGGDRSTDTQYF	TGTGCCAGCAGCATAGGGGGGGACAGAAGCACAGATACGCAGTATTTT
TRBV27	.	13	TRBJ2-2	many	CASSATNTGELFF	TGTGCCAGCAGTGCCACGAACACCGGGGAGCTGTTTTTT
TRBV20-1	.	13	TRBJ1-2	.	CSARDEAGIGYTF	TGCAGTGCTAGAGATGAGGCAGGGATAGGCTACACCTTC
TRBV29-1	TRBD1	13	TRBJ2-1	.	CSCNRGTGNEQFF	TGCAGCTGTAACAGGGGCACGGGCAATGAGCAGTTCTTC
TRBV5-1	.	14	TRBJ2-7	.	CASSQDGSPYEQYF	TGCGCCAGCAGCCAAGACGGGTCCCCCTACGAGCAGTACTTC
TRBV2	.	13	TRBJ2-7	few	CASTAGQLYEQYF	TGTGCCAGCACCGCGGGACAGTTGTACGAGCAGTACTTC
TRBV6-2/TRBV6-3	TRBD1	14	TRBJ1-2	.	CASSGDRGQSGYTF	TGTGCCAGCAGTGGAGACAGGGGGCAAAGTGGCTACACCTTC
TRBV7-2	TRBD2	15	TRBJ2-1	many	CASSLTSGGVNEQFF	TGTGCCAGCAGCTTAACTAGCGGGGGGGTGAATGAGCAGTTCTTC
TRBV10-3	.	13	TRBJ2-5	once	CAISEGGQESQYF	TGTGCCATCAGTGAGGGGGGGCAAGAGTCCCAGTACTTC